This T cell receptor beta chain originates from a study of cytomegalovirus exposure and HLA in healthy donors. Study-wide results and caveats: A later analysis associated 15,000 or so TCR beta sequences with HLA alleles at a 0.05 false discovery rate. The study dropped some indistinguishable V segments, TRBV6-2 and TRBV6-3 among them.

Both 60 Vbeta primers and 13 Jbeta primers went into the PCR. Original data processing: The count from a later analysis was about 80 million unique TCR beta chains, 9 million to 12 million of them shared. TCRdb keeps only in-frame clones here, not all; method: immunoSEQ multiplex PCR. From that table come the V and J calls and clone size; the DNA was used to work out D and trimming. The sample consists of 200,000 to 250,000 clones, 75% to 90% of them appearing once. Note on this clone: The antigen is not known.

The CDR3 has 15 residues. In germline, CDR1 is LGHNA, CDR2 YSLEER. The V end lost 1 base, the J end lost 5 bases, and 15 bases lay between the germline ends. The specimen sequenced was PBMCs. This TCR derives from a woman between 18 and 30 years old in good health and CMV-seronegative. This sequence joins TRBV4-3 and TRBJ2-7; a possible D gene is TRBD1 (6 bases). CDR3 nucleotides: TGCGCCAGCAGCCAAGTAATTGCCAGGGGCGACGAGCAGTACTTC. Translation gives CASSQVIARGDEQYF.